The present entry profiles one T cell receptor beta chain with its context. Its specificity is unknown. The data were obtained in a study of Ad26.COV2.S vaccination and SARS-CoV-2 variants. Study-wide results and limits: In TCR breadth and depth analyses, total T cell responses may have been underestimated.

Method: immunoSEQ multiplex PCR; TCRdb's copy keeps in-frame clones and lacks some. The sample contains about 330,000 clones, 90% of which appear only once. The CDR3 is 12 residues long. J was trimmed by 12 bases and V by 6 bases; bases with no gene match: 6. CDR1 SGHNT and CDR2 YENEEA come from the germline V gene. Sample treatment: around 19 received Ad26.COV2.S at low or high dose, single or two shots; a few received placebo; per-sample allocation not given. Specimen acquisition occurred on day 63 following the initial vaccine or placebo injection. Sequencing used peripheral blood, obtained in a trial of Ad26.COV2.S vaccine versus placebo. The genes are TRBV11-3 and TRBJ1-5; 9 bases align to TRBD1. This TCR derives from a person between 18 and 65 years old who received the Ad26.COV2.S COVID-19 vaccine or a placebo. DNA for the CDR3: TGTGCCAGCAGTCGGACAGGGGAAGTCCAGCATTTT. Protein sequence: CASSRTGEVQHF.